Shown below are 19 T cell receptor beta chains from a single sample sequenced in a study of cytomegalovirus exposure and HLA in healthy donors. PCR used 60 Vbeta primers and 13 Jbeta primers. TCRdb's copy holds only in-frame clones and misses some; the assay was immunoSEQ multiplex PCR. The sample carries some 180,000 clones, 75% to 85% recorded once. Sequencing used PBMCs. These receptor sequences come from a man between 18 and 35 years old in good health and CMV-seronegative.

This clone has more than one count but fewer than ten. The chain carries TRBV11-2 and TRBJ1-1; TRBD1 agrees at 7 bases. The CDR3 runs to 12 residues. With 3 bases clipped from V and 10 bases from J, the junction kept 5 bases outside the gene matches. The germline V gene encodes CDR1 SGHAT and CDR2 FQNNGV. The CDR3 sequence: CASSLGQSGAFF. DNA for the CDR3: TGTGCCAGCAGCTTGGGACAGTCGGGAGCTTTCTTT.

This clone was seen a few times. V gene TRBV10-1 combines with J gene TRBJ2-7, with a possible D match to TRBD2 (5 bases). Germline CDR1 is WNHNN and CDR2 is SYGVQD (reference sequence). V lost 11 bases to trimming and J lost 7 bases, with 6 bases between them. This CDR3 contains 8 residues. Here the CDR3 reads CACGEQYF. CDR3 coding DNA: TGCGCCTGCGGGGAGCAGTACTTC.

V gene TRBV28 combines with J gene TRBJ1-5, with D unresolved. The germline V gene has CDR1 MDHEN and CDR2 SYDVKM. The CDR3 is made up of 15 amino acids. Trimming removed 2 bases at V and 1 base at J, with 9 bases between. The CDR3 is CASSLGGGSNQPQHF. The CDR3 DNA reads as TGTGCCAGCAGTTTAGGAGGAGGCAGCAATCAGCCCCAGCATTTT.

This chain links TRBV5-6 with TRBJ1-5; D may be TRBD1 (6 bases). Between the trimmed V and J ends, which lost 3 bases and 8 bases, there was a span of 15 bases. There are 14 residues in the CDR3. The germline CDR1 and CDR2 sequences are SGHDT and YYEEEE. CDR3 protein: CASSSTGFMEPQHF. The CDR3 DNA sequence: TGTGCCAGCAGCTCAACAGGGTTCATGGAGCCCCAGCATTTT.

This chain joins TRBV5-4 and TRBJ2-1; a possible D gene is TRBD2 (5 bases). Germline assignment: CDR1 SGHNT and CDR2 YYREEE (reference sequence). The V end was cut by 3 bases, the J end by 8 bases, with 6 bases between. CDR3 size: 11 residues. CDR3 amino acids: CASSSGDEQFF. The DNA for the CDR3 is TGTGCCAGCAGCTCCGGGGATGAGCAGTTCTTC.

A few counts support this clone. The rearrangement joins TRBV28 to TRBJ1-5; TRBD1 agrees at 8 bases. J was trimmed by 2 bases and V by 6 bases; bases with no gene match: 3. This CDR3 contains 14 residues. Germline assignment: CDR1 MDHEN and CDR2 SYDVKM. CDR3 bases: TGTGCCAGCAGGGCGGGACAGGGCAATCAGCCCCAGCATTTT. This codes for CASRAGQGNQPQHF.

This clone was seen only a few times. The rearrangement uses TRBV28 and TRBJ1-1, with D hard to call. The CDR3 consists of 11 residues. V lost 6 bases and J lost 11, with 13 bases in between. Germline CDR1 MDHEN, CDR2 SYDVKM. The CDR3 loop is CASSRLIDAFF. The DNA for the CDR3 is TGTGCCAGCAGCCGTTTGATAGATGCTTTCTTT. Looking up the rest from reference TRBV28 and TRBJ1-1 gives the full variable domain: DVKVTQSSRYLVKRTGEKVFLECVQDMDHENMFWYRQDPGLGLRLIYFSYDVKMKEKGDIPEGYSVSREKKERFSLILESASTNQTSMYLCASSRLIDAFFGQGTRLTVV.

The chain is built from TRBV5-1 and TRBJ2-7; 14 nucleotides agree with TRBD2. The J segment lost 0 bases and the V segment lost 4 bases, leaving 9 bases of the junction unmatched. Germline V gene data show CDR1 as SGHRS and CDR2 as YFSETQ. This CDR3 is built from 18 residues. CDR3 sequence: CASSTGLAGGTSSYEQYF. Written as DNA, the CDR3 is TGCGCCAGCAGCACCGGACTAGCGGGGGGAACGAGCTCCTACGAGCAGTACTTC.

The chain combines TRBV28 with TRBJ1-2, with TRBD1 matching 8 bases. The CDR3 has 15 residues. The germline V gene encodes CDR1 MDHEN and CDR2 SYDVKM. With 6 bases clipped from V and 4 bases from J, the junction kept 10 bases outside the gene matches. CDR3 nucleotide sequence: TGTGCCAGCAGCTACCGGGACAGGAGGGCCTATGGCTACACCTTC. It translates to CASSYRDRRAYGYTF.

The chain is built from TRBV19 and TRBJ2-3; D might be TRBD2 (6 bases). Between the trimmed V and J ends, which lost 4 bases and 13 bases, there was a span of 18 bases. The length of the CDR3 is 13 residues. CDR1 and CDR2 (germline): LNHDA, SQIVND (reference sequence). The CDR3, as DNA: TGTGCCAGTAGTACGTGGGGGGAGGAAGCGGAGTATTTT. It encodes CASSTWGEEAEYF.

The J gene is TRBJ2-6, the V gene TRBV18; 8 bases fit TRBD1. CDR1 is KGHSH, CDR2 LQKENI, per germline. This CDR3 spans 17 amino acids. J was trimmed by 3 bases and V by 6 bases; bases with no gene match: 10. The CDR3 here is CASSVIQGASGANVLTF. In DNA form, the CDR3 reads TGTGCCAGCTCCGTTATTCAGGGGGCTAGTGGGGCCAACGTCCTGACTTTC.

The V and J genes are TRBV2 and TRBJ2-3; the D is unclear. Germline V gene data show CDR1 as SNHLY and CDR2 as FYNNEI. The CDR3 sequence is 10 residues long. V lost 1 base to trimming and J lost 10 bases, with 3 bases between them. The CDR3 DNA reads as TGTGCCAGCAGTGAAGGGCCGCAGTATTTT. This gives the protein CASSEGPQYF.

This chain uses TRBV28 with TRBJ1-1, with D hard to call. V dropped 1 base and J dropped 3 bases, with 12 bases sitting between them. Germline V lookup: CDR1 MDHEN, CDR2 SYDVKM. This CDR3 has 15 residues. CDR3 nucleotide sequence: TGTGCCAGCAGTTTATTTGGGCTTCAGGACACTGAAGCTTTCTTT. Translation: CASSLFGLQDTEAFF. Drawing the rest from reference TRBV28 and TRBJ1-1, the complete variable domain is DVKVTQSSRYLVKRTGEKVFLECVQDMDHENMFWYRQDPGLGLRLIYFSYDVKMKEKGDIPEGYSVSREKKERFSLILESASTNQTSMYLCASSLFGLQDTEAFFGQGTRLTVV.

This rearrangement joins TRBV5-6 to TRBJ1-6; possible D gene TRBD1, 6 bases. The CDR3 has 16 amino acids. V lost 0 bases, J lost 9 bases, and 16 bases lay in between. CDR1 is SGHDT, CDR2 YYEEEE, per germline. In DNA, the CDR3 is TGTGCCAGCAGCTTGGGTAGGGCAGGGGTGGGTTCACCCCTCCACTTT. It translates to CASSLGRAGVGSPLHF.

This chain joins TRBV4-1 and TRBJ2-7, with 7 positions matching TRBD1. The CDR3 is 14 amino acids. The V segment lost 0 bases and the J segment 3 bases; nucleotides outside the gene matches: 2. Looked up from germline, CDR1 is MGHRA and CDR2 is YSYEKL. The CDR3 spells CASSQEQGNYEQYF. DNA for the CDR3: TGCGCCAGCAGCCAAGAACAGGGGAACTACGAGCAGTACTTC.

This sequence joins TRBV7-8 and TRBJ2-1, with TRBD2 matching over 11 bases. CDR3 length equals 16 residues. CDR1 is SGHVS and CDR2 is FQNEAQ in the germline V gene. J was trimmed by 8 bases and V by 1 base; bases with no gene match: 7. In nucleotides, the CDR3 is TGTGCCAGCAGCTTAGGTATAGCGGGAGGGTCCCATGAGCAGTTCTTC. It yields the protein CASSLGIAGGSHEQFF.

The CDR3 loop reads CASSSLAGVALNEQYF. The CDR3 bases are TGTGCCAGCAGTTCGCTAGCGGGGGTAGCCCTGAACGAGCAGTACTTC. The chain links TRBV27 to TRBJ2-7; 10 nucleotides line up with TRBD2. The V gene end was trimmed by 4 bases and the J gene end by 5 bases; junction bases not matched to a gene: 11. CDR1 and CDR2 (germline): MNHEY, SMNVEV (reference sequence). The CDR3 totals 16 residues.

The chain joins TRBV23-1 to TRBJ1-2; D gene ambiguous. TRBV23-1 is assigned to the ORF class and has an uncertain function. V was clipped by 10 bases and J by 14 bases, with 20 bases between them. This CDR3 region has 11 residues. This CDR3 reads CAIPVNRENTF. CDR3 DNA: TGCGCCATCCCTGTTAACCGGGAGAATACCTTC.

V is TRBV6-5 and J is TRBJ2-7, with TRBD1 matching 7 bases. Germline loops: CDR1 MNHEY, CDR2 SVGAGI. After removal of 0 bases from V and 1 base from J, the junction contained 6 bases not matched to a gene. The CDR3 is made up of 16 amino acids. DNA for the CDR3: TGTGCCAGCAGTTACTCGAAACAGGGGACGTCCTACGAGCAGTACTTC. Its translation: CASSYSKQGTSYEQYF.